This T cell receptor (beta chain) was retrieved from a study of cytomegalovirus exposure and HLA in healthy donors. The assay was immunoSEQ multiplex PCR, and TCRdb's table has in-frame clones only and misses some. The data contain roughly 200,000 clones, 86% of them singletons. Germline V CDR1 and CDR2: SGHRS, YFSETQ. V shed 0 bases, J shed 4 bases, and the junction held 6 bases outside the gene matches. The CDR3 is made up of 15 amino acids. The sequence came from a man aged 25-40 years in good health and CMV-seropositive. The material sequenced was PBMCs. The chain has TRBV5-1 and TRBJ2-7, with 8 bases lining up with TRBD1. CDR3: CASSLATDRVYEQYF. The CDR3 region has the DNA TGCGCCAGCAGCTTGGCCACGGACAGGGTTTACGAGCAGTACTTC.